This entry lists 6 T cell receptor beta chains sequenced from one sample in a study of blood T cell repertoires in COVID-19. The repertoire was sequenced with immunoSEQ multiplex PCR; TCRdb's copy has only in-frame clones and lacks some. The data hold some 31,000 clones, with 65% to 90% observed a single time. The material sequenced was peripheral blood. The receptors here all came from a woman aged 60-75 years with active COVID-19.

Here the CDR3 reads CASSDDRGKLNTGELFF. Written as DNA, the CDR3 is TGTGCCAGTAGTGACGACAGGGGGAAACTAAACACCGGGGAGCTGTTTTTT. The chain couples TRBV19 to TRBJ2-2; 9 positions match TRBD1. With 5 bases clipped from V and 2 bases from J, the junction kept 9 bases outside the gene matches. The germline V gene has CDR1 LNHDA and CDR2 SQIVND (reference sequence). The CDR3 is made up of 17 amino acids.

This sequence joins TRBV27 and TRBJ2-1; D is possibly TRBD1 (5 bases). CDR3 length: 16 residues. CDR1 and CDR2 from the germline V gene are MNHEY and SMNVEV (reference sequence). Trimming took off 6 bases at V and 2 bases at J, with 17 bases between the two ends. The CDR3 sequence is CASRRGSGNPYNEQFF. DNA of the CDR3: TGTGCCAGCAGAAGGGGTTCAGGGAACCCCTACAATGAGCAGTTCTTC.

This chain joins TRBV6-5 and TRBJ2-5, with 11 positions matching TRBD2. From germline, CDR1 is MNHEY and CDR2 SVGAGI. The CDR3 runs to 15 residues. V dropped 7 bases and J dropped 4; count of bases not matched to a gene: 8. The CDR3, as DNA: TGTGCCAGCACCTTAGCGGGGGGGCACCGAGAGACCCAGTACTTC. Its protein is CASTLAGGHRETQYF.

The CDR3 DNA reads as TGTGCCAGCAGCACCGGGACAGGCACCGGGGAGCTGTTTTTT. Its translation: CASSTGTGTGELFF. This chain uses TRBV11-2 with TRBJ2-2; 8 bases agree with TRBD1. V shed 5 bases, J shed 4 bases, and the junction held 3 bases outside the gene matches. The germline gives CDR1 SGHAT, CDR2 FQNNGV. The CDR3 covers 14 residues.

The chain recombines TRBV3-1 (or the pseudogene TRBV3-2) with TRBJ2-1; TRBD2 agrees at 14 bases. After removal of 5 bases from V and 9 bases from J, the junction contained 12 bases not matched to a gene. The CDR3 totals 17 residues. Germline CDR1 reads LGHDT; CDR2 reads YNNKEL (reference sequence). Written as DNA, the CDR3 is TGTGCCAGCAGCTCGATTTTTGAGACTAGCGGGAGGGTTGAGCAGTTCTTC. Translating it yields CASSSIFETSGRVEQFF.

The chain uses TRBV11-2 and TRBJ2-3, with 7 bases aligning to TRBD2. The length of the CDR3 is 15 residues. In germline, CDR1 is SGHAT, CDR2 FQNNGV. V shed 5 bases and J 1 base; nucleotides not matched to a gene: 6. The CDR3 DNA sequence: TGTGCCAGCAGCATGAGCGGGGCTCGCACAGATACGCAGTATTTT. Translated: CASSMSGARTDTQYF.